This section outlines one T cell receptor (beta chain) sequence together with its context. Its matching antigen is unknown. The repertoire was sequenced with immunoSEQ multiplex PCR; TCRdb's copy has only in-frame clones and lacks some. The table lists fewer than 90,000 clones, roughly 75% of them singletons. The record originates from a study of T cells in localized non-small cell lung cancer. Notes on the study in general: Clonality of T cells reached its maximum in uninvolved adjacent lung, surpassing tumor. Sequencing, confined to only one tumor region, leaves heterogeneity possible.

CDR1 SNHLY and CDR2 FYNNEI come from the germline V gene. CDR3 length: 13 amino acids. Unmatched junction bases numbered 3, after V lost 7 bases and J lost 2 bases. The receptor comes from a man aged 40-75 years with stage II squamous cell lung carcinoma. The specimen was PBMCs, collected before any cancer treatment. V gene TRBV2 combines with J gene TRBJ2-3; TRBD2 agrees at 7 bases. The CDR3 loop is CASTREATDTQYF. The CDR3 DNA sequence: TGTGCCAGCACCCGGGAGGCCACAGATACGCAGTATTTT.